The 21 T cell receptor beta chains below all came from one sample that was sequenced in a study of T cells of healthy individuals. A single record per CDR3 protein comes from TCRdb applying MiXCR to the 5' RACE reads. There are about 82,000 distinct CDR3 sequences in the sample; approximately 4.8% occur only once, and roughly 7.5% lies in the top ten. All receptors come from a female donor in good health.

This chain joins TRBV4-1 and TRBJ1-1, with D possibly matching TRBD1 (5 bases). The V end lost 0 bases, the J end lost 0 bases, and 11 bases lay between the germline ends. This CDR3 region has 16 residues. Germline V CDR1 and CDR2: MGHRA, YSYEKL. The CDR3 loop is CASSQDSQGVNTEAFF. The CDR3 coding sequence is TGCGCCAGCAGCCAAGATTCGCAAGGGGTGAACACTGAAGCTTTCTTT.

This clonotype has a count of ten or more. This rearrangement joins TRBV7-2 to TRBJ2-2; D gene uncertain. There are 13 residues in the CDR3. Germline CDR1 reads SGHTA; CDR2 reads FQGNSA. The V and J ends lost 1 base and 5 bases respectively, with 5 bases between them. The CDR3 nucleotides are TGTGCCAGCAGCTTAGACGGGACCGGGGAGCTGTTTTTT. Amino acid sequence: CASSLDGTGELFF.

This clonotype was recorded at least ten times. CDR3 nucleotides: TGTGCCAGCAGTTTAACGGGAGAGGGTGAGCAGTTCTTC. Its protein product is CASSLTGEGEQFF. This rearrangement joins TRBV28 to TRBJ2-1; D is possibly TRBD2 (6 bases). Trimming cost V 2 bases and J 9 bases, with 11 bases left between them. The CDR3 has 13 amino acids. Germline V gives CDR1 MDHEN, CDR2 SYDVKM. Full variable domain (remainder filled in from reference TRBV28 and TRBJ2-1): DVKVTQSSRYLVKRTGEKVFLECVQDMDHENMFWYRQDPGLGLRLIYFSYDVKMKEKGDIPEGYSVSREKKERFSLILESASTNQTSMYLCASSLTGEGEQFFGPGTRLTVL.

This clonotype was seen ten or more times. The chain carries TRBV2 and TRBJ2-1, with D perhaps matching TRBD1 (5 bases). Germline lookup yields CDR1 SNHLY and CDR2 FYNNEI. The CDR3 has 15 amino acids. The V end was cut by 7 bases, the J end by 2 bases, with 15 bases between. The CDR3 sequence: CASTSGRSPYNEQFF. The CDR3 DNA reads TGTGCCAGCACCTCAGGGCGGAGTCCCTACAATGAGCAGTTCTTC.

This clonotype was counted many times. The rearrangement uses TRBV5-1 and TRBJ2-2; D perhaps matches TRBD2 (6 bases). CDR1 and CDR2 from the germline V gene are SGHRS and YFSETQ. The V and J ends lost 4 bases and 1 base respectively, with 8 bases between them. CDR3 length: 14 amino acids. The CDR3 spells CASSLGGNTGELFF. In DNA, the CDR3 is TGCGCCAGCAGCCTGGGGGGGAACACCGGGGAGCTGTTTTTT.

The CDR3 region has the DNA TGTGCCAGTAGTATCGGATCGGGCGGGAGCGGGAGGCAGTTCTTC. Translation gives CASSIGSGGSGRQFF. This chain uses TRBV19 with TRBJ2-1; 8 nucleotides agree with TRBD2. J gave up 12 bases and V 3 bases, and 13 bases lay outside the gene matches. The CDR3 is 15 residues long. Germline CDR1 is LNHDA and CDR2 is SQIVND (reference sequence).

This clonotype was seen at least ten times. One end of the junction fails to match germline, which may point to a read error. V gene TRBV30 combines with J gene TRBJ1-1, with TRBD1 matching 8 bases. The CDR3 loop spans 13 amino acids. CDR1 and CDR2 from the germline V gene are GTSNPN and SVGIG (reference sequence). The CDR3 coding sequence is TGCCTGGGAGGGACAGGTCGTAACACTGAAGCTTTCTTT. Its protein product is CLGGTGRNTEAFF.

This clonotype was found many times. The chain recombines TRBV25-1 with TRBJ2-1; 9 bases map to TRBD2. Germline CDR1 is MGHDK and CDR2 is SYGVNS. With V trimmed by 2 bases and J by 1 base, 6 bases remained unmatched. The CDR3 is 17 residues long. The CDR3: CASSELGAGGSYNEQFF. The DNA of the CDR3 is TGTGCCAGCAGTGAACTGGGCGCGGGAGGGTCCTACAATGAGCAGTTCTTC.

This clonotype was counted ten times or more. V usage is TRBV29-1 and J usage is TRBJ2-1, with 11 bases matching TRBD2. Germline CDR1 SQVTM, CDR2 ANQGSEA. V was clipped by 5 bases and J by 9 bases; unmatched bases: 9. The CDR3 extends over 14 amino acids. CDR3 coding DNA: TGCAGCGTTCGATCGTCTAGCGGGAGGAGTGAGCAGTTCTTC. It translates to CSVRSSSGRSEQFF.

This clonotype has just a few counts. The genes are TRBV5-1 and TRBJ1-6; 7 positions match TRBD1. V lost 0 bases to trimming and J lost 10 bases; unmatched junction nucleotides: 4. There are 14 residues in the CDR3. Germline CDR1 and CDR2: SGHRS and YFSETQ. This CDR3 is CASSLEGARSPLHF. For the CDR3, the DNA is TGCGCCAGCAGCTTGGAGGGGGCGCGGTCACCCCTCCACTTT.

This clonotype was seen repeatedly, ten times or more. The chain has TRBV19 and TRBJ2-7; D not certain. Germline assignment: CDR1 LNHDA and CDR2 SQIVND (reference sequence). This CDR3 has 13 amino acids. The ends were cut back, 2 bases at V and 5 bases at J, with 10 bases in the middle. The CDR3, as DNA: TGTGCCAGTAGTATAAACTGGCCCCACGAGCAGTACTTC. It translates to CASSINWPHEQYF.

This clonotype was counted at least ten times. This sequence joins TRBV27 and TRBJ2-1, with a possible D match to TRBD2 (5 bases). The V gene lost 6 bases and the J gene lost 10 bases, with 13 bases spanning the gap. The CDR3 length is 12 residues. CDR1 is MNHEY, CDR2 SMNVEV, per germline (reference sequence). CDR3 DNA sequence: TGTGCCAGCAGAACGACTACCTTGGAGCAGTTCTTC. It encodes CASRTTTLEQFF.

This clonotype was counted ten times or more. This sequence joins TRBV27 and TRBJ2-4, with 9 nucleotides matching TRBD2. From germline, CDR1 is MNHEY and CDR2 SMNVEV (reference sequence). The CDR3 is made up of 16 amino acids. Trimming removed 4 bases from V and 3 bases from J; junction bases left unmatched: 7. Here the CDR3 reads CASSWTSERVKNIQYF. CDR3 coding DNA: TGTGCCAGCAGTTGGACTAGCGAGAGGGTCAAAAACATTCAGTACTTC.

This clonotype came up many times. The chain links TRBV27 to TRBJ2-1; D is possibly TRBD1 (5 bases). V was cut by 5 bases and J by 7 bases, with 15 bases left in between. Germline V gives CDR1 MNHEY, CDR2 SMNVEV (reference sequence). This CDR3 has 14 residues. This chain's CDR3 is CASSEWGQRNEQFF. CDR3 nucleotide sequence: TGTGCCAGCAGTGAATGGGGCCAGAGAAATGAGCAGTTCTTC.

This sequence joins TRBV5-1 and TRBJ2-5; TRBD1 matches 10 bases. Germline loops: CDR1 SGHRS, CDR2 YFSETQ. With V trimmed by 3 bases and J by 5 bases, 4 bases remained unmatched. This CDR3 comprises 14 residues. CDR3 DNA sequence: TGCGCCAGCAGCTCCGGGACAGGGGAGGAGACCCAGTACTTC. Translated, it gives CASSSGTGEETQYF.

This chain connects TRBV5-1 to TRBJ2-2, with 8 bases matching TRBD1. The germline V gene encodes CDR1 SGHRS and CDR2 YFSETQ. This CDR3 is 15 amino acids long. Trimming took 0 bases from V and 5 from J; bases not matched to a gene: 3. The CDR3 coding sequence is TGCGCCAGCAGCTTGGATCGGACAGGGACCGGGGAGCTGTTTTTT. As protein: CASSLDRTGTGELFF.

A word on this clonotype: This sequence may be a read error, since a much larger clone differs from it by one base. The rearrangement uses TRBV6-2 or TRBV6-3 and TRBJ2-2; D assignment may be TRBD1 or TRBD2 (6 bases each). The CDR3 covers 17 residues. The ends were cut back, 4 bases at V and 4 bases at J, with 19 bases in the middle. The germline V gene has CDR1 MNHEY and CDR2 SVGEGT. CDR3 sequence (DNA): TGTGCCAGCAGTTCGAGAGGGGGAGGACGGAGCACCGGGGAGCTGTTTTTT. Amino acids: CASSSRGGGRSTGELFF.

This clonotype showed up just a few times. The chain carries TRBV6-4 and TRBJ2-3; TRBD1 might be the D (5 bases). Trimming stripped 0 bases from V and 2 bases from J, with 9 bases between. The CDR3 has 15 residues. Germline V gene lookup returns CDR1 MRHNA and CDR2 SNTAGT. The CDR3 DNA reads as TGTGCCAGCAGTGACTCAGGGGCATACACAGATACGCAGTATTTT. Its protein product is CASSDSGAYTDTQYF.

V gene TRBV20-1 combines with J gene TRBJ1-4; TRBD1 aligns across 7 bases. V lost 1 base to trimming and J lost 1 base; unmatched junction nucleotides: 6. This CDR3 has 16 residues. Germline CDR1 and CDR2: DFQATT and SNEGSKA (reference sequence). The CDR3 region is CSARVGGDRTNEKLFF. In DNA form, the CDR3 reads TGCAGTGCTAGAGTTGGAGGGGACAGAACTAATGAAAAACTGTTTTTT.

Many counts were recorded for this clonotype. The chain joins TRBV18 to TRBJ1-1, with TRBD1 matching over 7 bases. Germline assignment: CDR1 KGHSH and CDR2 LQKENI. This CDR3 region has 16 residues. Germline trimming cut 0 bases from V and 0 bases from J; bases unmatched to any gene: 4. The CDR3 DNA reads TGTGCCAGCTCACCACCCGGGACAGTCATGAACACTGAAGCTTTCTTT. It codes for CASSPPGTVMNTEAFF.

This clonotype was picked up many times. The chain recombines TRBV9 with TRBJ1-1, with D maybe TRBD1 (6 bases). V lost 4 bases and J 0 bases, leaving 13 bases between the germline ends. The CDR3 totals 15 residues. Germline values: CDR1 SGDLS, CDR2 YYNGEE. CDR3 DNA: TGTGCCAGCAGCCCCCAGGGGCTGGTGAACACTGAAGCTTTCTTT. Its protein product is CASSPQGLVNTEAFF.